Given below is one TCR beta chain in context. What it binds is not known. V lost 6 bases, J lost 7 bases, and 1 base stayed unmatched. This CDR3 has 12 amino acids. The germline CDR1 and CDR2 sequences are MNHEY and SMNVEV (reference sequence). This sample was included in a study of cytomegalovirus exposure and HLA in healthy donors. Study context: Early release data held 85 million or so unique TCRs from HLA-typed donors.

Use of 60 Vbeta and 13 Jbeta primers characterized the PCR. Here immunoSEQ multiplex PCR was the method, and the copy in TCRdb shows in-frame clones only, minus some. The sample lists about 130,000 clones; 55% to 75% were seen once. Study-wide findings and caveats: Most TCR sequences were seen very rarely across donors, but some public TCRs occurred in many. Several of the most significant clusters were apparently associated with common viral pathogens in a later analysis.

The TCR was taken from a man aged 25 to 40 in good health and CMV-seronegative. Material for sequencing was PBMCs. This rearrangement joins TRBV27 to TRBJ1-3, with TRBD1 matching over 9 bases. The CDR3 nucleotides are TGTGCCAGCAGAGGGACAGGGAACACCATATATTTT. Translation gives CASRGTGNTIYF.